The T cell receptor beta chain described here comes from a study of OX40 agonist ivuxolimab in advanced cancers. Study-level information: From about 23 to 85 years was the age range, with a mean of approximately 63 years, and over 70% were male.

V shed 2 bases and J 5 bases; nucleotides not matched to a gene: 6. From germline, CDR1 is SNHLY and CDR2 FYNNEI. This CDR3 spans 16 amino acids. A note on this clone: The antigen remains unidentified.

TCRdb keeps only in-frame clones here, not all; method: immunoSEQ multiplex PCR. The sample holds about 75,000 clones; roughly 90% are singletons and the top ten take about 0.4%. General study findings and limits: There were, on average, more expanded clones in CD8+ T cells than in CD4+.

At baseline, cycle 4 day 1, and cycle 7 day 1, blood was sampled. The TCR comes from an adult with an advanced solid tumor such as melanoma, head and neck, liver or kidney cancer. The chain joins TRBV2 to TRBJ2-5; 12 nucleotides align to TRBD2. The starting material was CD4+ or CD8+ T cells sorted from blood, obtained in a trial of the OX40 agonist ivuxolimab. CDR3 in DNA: TGTGCCAGCAGTGAACTTCTAGCGGGGGGGTTGGAGACCCAGTACTTC. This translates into CASSELLAGGLETQYF.